Each of the 5 T cell receptor beta chains below was sequenced from the same sample in a study of blood T cell repertoires in COVID-19. This table comes from immunoSEQ multiplex PCR, and its TCRdb copy is limited to in-frame clones, with some not included. The sample has 490,000 or so clones; more than 85% are singletons. The sample was PBMCs or T cells enriched from blood (not recorded which). The receptor source for this set is a woman aged 60-70 years who had recovered from COVID-19.

This clone showed up just once. This chain uses TRBV19 with TRBJ2-4, with 8 bases matching TRBD1. The ends lost 5 bases at V and 4 bases at J; junction bases unmatched: 10. Germline V gives CDR1 LNHDA, CDR2 SQIVND (reference sequence). This CDR3 has 16 residues. The CDR3 sequence: CASSDHGTGTKNIQYF. CDR3 nucleotide sequence: TGTGCCAGTAGTGATCACGGGACAGGTACTAAAAACATTCAGTACTTC.

The rearrangement joins TRBV7-9 to TRBJ1-5; tentative D call: TRBD1 (5 bases). The CDR3 covers 16 residues. Trimming shortened V by 0 bases and J by 6 bases, and 15 bases separated the two germline ends. The germline V gene has CDR1 SEHNR and CDR2 FQNEAQ (reference sequence). The chain's CDR3 is CASSLAGQGMGQPQHF. CDR3 bases: TGTGCCAGCAGCTTAGCGGGGCAGGGAATGGGTCAGCCCCAGCATTTT.

The rearrangement uses TRBV21-1 and TRBJ1-5. TRBV21-1 is noted as a pseudogene. This CDR3 has 12 residues. The CDR3 bases are TGTGCCAGCAGCAAGGAGAGCCAGCCCCAGCATTTT. As protein: CASSKESQPQHF.

Worth noting for this clone: The sample holds other DNA sequences that translate to the same CDR3. The genes are TRBV6-5 and TRBJ2-3; D is unclear. There are 14 residues in the CDR3. Germline V gene sequence: CDR1 MNHEY, CDR2 SVGAGI. V was pared by 0 bases and J by 0 bases, with 4 bases between. CDR3 in DNA: TGTGCCAGCAGTTACTCTCTTAGCACAGATACGCAGTATTTT. This encodes CASSYSLSTDTQYF.

The chain has TRBV5-1 and TRBJ2-3; 8 bases are a match to TRBD2. Trimming cost V 2 bases and J 4 bases; bases outside gene matches: 3. Germline V gene sequence: CDR1 SGHRS, CDR2 YFSETQ. The CDR3 extends over 14 amino acids. CDR3 sequence (DNA): TGCGCCAGCAGCTTAGCGGGGGTGGCAGATACGCAGTATTTT. Translating it yields CASSLAGVADTQYF.